This T cell receptor beta chain was documented in a study of PD-1 blockade in classical Hodgkin lymphoma. Clones were sequenced by immunoSEQ multiplex PCR, and TCRdb holds only the in-frame ones, with some missing. The sample lists about 20,000 clones, more than 75% occurring once. This clone was seen a single time. Its matching antigen is unknown. Unmatched junction bases numbered 0, after V lost 5 bases and J lost 1 base. The CDR3 covers 13 residues. In germline, CDR1 is MNHEY, CDR2 SMNVEV (reference sequence). Noted time point: cycle 4 day 1 (C4D1), after more than five weeks of nivolumab. Brentuximab vedotin exposure varied, and every patient relapsed after autologous stem cell transplantation. PBMCs were thawed, and CD8+ T cells were then isolated from them by magnetic negative selection. Overall study findings and caveats: The drivers behind the repertoire differences, possibly disease activity or prior therapy, remain undefined. Patients who responded completely had about the same baseline diversity as newly diagnosed patients.

The source was CD8+ T cells from blood, collected before the fourth cycle of nivolumab. The TCR was taken from a human donor with classical Hodgkin lymphoma. The chain joins TRBV27 to TRBJ1-1; 8 bases line up with TRBD1. This chain's CDR3 is CASSDRGNTEAFF. The CDR3 nucleotides are TGTGCCAGCAGTGACAGGGGGAACACTGAAGCTTTCTTT.